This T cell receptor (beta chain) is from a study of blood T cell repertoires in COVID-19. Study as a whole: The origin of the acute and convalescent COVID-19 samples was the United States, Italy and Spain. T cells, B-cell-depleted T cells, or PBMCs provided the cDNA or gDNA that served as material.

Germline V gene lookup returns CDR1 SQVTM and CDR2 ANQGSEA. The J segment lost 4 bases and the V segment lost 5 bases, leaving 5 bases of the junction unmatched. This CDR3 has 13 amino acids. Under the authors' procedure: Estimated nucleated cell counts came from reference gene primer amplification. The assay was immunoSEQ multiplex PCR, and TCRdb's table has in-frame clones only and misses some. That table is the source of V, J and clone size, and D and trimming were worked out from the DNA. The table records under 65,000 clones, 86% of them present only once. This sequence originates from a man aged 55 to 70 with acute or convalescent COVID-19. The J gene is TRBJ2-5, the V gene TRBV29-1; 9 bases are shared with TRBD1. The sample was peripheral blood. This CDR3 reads CSVMGQGGETQYF. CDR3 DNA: TGCAGCGTTATGGGACAGGGTGGAGAGACCCAGTACTTC.